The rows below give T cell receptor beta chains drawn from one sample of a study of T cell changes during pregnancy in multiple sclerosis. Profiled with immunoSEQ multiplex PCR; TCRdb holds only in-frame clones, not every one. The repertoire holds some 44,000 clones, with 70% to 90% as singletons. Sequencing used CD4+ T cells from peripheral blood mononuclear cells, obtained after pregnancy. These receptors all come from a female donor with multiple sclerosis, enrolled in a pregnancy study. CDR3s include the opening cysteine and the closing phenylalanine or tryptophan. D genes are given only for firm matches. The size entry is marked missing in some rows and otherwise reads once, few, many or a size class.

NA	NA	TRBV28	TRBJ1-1	TGTGCCAGCAGTTTCATAGATTCTCGATCTGAAGCTTTCTTT	CASSFIDSRSEAFF
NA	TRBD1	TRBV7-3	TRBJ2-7	TGTGCCAGCAGCCTCCCGGACAGGGCGGCCTACGAGCAGTACTTC	CASSLPDRAAYEQYF
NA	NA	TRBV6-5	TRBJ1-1	TGTGCCAGCACCACCGGGAGAGGGACTGAAGCTTTCTTT	CASTTGRGTEAFF
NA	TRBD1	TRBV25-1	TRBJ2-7	TGTGCCAGCAGTCCTTGGGACAGCACCTACGAGCAGTACTTC	CASSPWDSTYEQYF
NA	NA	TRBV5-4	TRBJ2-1	TGTGCCAGCAGCTTGGGCGGGGCCTCCTACAATGAGCAGTTCTTC	CASSLGGASYNEQFF
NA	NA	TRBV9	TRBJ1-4	TGTGCCAGCAGCGCCCGACAGGATCGAACCGAAAAACTGTTTTTT	CASSARQDRTEKLFF
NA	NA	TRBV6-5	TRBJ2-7	TGTGCCAGCAGTTATAATGGGCAGGGGTCCTACGAGCAGTACTTC	CASSYNGQGSYEQYF
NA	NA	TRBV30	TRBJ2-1	TGTGCCTGGAGTGCCCTATATCGGGACAATGAGCAGTTCTTC	CAWSALYRDNEQFF
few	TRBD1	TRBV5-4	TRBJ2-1	TGTGCCAGCAGCTCAACCGGGACAGTTAACAATGAGCAGTTCTTC	CASSSTGTVNNEQFF
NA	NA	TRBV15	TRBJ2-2	TGTGCCACCAGCAGAGATGCAGGGTTCGGGGAGCTGTTTTTT	CATSRDAGFGELFF
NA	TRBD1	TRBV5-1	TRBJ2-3	TGCGCCAGCTTCGGACAGGGGACAGATACGCAGTATTTT	CASFGQGTDTQYF
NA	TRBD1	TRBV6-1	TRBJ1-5	TGTGCCAGCAGGATACAGGGGGCGTTCAATCAGCCCCAGCATTTT	CASRIQGAFNQPQHF
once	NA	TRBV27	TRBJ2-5	TGTGCCAGCAAGAAAAGTCGGTCTAGCCTTCTCCAAGAGACCCAGTACTTC	CASKKSRSSLLQETQYF
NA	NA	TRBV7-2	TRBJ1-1	TGTGCCAGCAGCTTAGCGCAGGGAGGCGGCACTGAAGCTTTCTTT	CASSLAQGGGTEAFF
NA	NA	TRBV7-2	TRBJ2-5	TGTGCCAGCAGCCGTGACTTGGCACAAGAGACCCAGTACTTC	CASSRDLAQETQYF
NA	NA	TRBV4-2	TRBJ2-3	TGTGCCAGCAGCCAAGACGGGAACTGGCGCACAGATACGCAGTATTTT	CASSQDGNWRTDTQYF
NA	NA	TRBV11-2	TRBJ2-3	TGTGCCAGCAGCTTTACCGGGACTAGCACAGATACGCAGTATTTT	CASSFTGTSTDTQYF
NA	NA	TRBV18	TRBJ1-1	TGTGCCAGCTCACCCACCCAGGGGTGGGACACTGAAGCTTTCTTT	CASSPTQGWDTEAFF
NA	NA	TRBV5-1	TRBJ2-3	TGCGCCAGCAGCTTGCGACGGGGGTTCGTGACAGATACGCAGTATTTT	CASSLRRGFVTDTQYF
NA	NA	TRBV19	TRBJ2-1	TGTGCCAGTAGTATAGGTGTCATAGCGGCAACCCCGCGGAATGAGCAGTTCTTC	CASSIGVIAATPRNEQFF
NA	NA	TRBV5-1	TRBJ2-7	TGCGCCAGCACCTTCCGCCCCGACGAGAGGGAGCAGTACTTC	CASTFRPDEREQYF
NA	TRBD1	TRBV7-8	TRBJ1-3	TGTGCCAGCAGCCTCCTGGCCGGGACAGGGGGTTTCAGCTCTGGAAACACCATATATTTT	CASSLLAGTGGFSSGNTIYF
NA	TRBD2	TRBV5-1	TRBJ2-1	TGCGCCAGCAGCGATAGCGGGGGGAACAATGAGCAGTTCTTC	CASSDSGGNNEQFF
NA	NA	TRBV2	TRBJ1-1	TGTGCCAGCAGTGAACTCCTCCCGAACACTGAAGCTTTCTTT	CASSELLPNTEAFF
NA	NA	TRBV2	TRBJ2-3	TGTGCCAGCAGTCAACAGGTATCCACAGATACGCAGTATTTT	CASSQQVSTDTQYF
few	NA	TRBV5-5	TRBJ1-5	TGTGCCAGCAGCTTGCAGGGGTATCAGCCCCAGCATTTT	CASSLQGYQPQHF
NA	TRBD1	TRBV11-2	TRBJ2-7	TGTGCCAGCAGCTTAGGACAGGGGAGCTCCTACGAGCAGTACTTC	CASSLGQGSSYEQYF
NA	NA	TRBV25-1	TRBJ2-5	TGTGCCAGCAGTGAATCCCCGGACGGGAAAGAGACCCAGTACTTC	CASSESPDGKETQYF
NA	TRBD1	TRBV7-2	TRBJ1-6	TGTGCCAGCAGCCCGACAGGGGGCCGAAAGAATTCACCCCTCCACTTT	CASSPTGGRKNSPLHF
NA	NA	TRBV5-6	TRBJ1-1	TGTGCCAGCAGCCCTGGCGGGCAGGACTGGATCACTGAAGCTTTCTTT	CASSPGGQDWITEAFF
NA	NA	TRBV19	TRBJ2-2	TGTGCCAGTAGTATTCAGGGCCCTGGCACCGGGGAGCTGTTTTTT	CASSIQGPGTGELFF
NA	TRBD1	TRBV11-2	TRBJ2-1	TGTGCCAGCAGCTTCAAACCGGGACAGGGGTTCAATGAGCAGTTCTTC	CASSFKPGQGFNEQFF
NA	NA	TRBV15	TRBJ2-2	TGTGCCACCAGCAGAGATCGCGCGGCAGGAGGGGCGATGTTTTTT	CATSRDRAAGGAMFF
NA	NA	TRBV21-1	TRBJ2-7	TGTGCCAGCAGCACAGGTCTCACCGAGCAGTACTTC	CASSTGLTEQYF
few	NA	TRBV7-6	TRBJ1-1	TGTGCCAGCAGCCGCGACCCGGGCACTGAAGCTTTCTTT	CASSRDPGTEAFF
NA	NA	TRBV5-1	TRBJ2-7	TGCGCCAGCAGCTTTCGCTCCTACGAGCAGTACTTC	CASSFRSYEQYF
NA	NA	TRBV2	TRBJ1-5	TGTGCCAGCAGTGAACGTACCTATAGCAATCAGCCCCAGCATTTT	CASSERTYSNQPQHF
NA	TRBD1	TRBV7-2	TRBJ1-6	TGTGCCAGCATGCTGTTGGGGGGACAGGGGCATTCACCCCTCCACTTT	CASMLLGGQGHSPLHF
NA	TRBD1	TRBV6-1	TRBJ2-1	TGTGCCAGCGGACAGGGAAGGCAGTTCTTC	CASGQGRQFF
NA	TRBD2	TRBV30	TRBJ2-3	TGTGCCTGGACTGAAGCGGGGCACCCCACAGATACGCAGTATTTT	CAWTEAGHPTDTQYF
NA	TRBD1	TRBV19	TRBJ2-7	TGTGCCAGTAGAAACAGGGGCGTGAGCGAGCAGTACTTC	CASRNRGVSEQYF
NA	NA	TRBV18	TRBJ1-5	TGTGCCAGCTCACCAGGGACTATTGATCAGCCCCAGCATTTT	CASSPGTIDQPQHF
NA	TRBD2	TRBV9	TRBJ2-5	TGTGCCAGCAGCGTGGCGGGAGGCCGGGGAGAGACCCAGTACTTC	CASSVAGGRGETQYF
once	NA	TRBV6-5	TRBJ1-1	TGTGCCAGCAGTCCTCTGGGGAGCACTGAAGCTTTCTTT	CASSPLGSTEAFF
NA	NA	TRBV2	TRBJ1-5	TGTGCCAGCAGTGACCTCGGCAGGGATCAGCCCCAGCATTTT	CASSDLGRDQPQHF
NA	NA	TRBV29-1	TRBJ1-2	TGCAGCGTTGGGGCAGGGAAATGGAATGGCTACACCTTC	CSVGAGKWNGYTF
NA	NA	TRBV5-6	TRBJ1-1	TGTGCCAGCAGCCCCTTTGAGTTTTGGGGGAGGACTGAAGCTTTCTTT	CASSPFEFWGRTEAFF
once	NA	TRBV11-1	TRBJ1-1	TGTGCCAGCAGCTCCCTCACTGAAGCTTTCTTT	CASSSLTEAFF
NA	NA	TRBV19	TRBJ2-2	TGTGCCAGTAGCCAAGGGGTGGCCGGGGAGCTGTTTTTT	CASSQGVAGELFF
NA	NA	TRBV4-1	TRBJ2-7	TGCGCCAGCAGCCAAGATGACAGATTCTACGAGCAGTACTTC	CASSQDDRFYEQYF
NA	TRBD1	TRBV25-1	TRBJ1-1	TGTGCCAGCAGTGAATACAGGGGGCTCACTGAAGCTTTCTTT	CASSEYRGLTEAFF
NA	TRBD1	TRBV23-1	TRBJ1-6	TGCGCCAGCAGTCCCGTACAAGACAGGGAACATTCACCCCTCCACTTT	CASSPVQDREHSPLHF
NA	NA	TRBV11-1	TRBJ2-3	TGTGCCAGCAGCGCCCAAAGTGTGAGTTCAGATACGCAGTATTTT	CASSAQSVSSDTQYF
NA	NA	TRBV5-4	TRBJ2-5	TGTGCCAGCAGCATGGGACTCTCTCAAGAGACCCAGTACTTC	CASSMGLSQETQYF
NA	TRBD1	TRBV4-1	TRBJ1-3	TGCGCCAGCAGCCAGGGACGGGACAGGGGATGGAACACCATATATTTT	CASSQGRDRGWNTIYF
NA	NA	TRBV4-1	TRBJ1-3	TGCGCCAGCAGCCCCCAACTGGGAGACACCATATATTTT	CASSPQLGDTIYF
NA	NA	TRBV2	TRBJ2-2	TGTGCCAGCAGCCGACAGGCCGCCGGGGAGCTGTTTTTT	CASSRQAAGELFF
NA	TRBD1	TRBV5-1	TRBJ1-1	TGCGCCAGCAGCCTCCCCCCGACAGGGAGGACTTTCTTT	CASSLPPTGRTFF
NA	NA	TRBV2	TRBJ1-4	TGTGCCAGCAGTGAACGAGGATTACCGAGGGAAAAACTGTTTTTT	CASSERGLPREKLFF